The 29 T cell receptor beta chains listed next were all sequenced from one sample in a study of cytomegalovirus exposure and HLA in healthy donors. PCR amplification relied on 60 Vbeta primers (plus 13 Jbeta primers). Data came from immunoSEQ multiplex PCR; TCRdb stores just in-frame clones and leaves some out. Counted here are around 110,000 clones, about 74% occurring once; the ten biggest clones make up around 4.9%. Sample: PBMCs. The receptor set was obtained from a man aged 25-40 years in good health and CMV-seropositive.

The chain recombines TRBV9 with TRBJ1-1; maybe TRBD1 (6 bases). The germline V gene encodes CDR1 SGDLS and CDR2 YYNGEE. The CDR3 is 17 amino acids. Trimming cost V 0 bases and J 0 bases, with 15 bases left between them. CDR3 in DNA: TGTGCCAGCAGCGTAGGGGGCCAGGGACAACTGAACACTGAAGCTTTCTTT. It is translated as CASSVGGQGQLNTEAFF.

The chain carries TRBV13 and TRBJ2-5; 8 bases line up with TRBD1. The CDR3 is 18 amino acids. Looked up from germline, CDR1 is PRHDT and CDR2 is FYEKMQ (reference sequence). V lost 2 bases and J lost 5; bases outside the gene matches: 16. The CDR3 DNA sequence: TGTGCCAGCAGCTTATCTGGGCAGGGGGACAGGAGGCTGGAGACCCAGTACTTC. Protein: CASSLSGQGDRRLETQYF.

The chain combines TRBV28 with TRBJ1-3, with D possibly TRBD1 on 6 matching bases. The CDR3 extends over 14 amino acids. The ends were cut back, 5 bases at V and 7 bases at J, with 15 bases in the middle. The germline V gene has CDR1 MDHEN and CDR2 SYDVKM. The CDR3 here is CASSPHREGNTIYF. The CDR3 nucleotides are TGTGCCAGCAGTCCTCACAGGGAGGGGAACACCATATATTTT.

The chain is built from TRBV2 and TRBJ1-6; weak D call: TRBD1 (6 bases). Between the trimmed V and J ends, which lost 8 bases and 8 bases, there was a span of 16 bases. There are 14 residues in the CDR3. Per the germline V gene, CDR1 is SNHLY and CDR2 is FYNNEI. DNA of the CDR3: TGTGCCAGCTCTCTAAACCACAGGGATTCACCCCTCCACTTT. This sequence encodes CASSLNHRDSPLHF.

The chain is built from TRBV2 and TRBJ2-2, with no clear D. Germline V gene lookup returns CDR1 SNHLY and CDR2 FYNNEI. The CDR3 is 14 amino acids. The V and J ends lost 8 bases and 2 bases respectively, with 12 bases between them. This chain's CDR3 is CASQVGSNTGELFF. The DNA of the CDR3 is TGTGCCAGCCAGGTGGGCAGCAACACCGGGGAGCTGTTTTTT. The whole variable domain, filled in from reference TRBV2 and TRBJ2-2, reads EPEVTQTPSHQVTQMGQEVILRCVPISNHLYFYWYRQILGQKVEFLVSFYNNEISEKSEIFDDQFSVERPDGSNFTLKIRSTKLEDSAMYFCASQVGSNTGELFFGEGSRLTVL.

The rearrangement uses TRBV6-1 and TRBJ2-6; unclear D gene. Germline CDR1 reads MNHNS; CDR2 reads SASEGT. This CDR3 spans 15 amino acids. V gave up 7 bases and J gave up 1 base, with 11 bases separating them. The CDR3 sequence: CASIFWSSGANVLTF. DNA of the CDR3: TGTGCCAGCATCTTCTGGAGTTCTGGGGCCAACGTCCTGACTTTC.

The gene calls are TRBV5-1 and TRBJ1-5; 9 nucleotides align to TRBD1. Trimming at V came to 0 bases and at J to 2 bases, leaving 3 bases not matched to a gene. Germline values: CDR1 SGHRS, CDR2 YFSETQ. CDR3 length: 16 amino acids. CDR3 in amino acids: CASSLGTGGGNQPQHF. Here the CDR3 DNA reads TGCGCCAGCAGCTTGGGTACAGGGGGCGGCAATCAGCCCCAGCATTTT.

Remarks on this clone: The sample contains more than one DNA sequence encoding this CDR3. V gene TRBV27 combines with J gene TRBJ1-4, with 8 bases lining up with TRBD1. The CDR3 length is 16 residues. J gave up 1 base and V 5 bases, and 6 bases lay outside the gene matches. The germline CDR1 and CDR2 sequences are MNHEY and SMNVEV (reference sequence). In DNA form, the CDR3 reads TGTGCCAGCAGTCGACAGGGGAGGGGAACTAATGAAAAACTGTTTTTT. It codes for CASSRQGRGTNEKLFF.

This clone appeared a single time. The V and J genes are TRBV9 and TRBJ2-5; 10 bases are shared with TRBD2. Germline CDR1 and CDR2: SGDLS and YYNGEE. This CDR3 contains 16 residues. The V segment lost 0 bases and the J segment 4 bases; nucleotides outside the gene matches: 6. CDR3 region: CASSVGVSGGRETQYF. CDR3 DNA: TGTGCCAGCAGCGTAGGGGTTAGCGGGGGGCGAGAGACCCAGTACTTC. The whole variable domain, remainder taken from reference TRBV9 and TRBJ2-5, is DSGVTQTPKHLITATGQRVTLRCSPRSGDLSVYWYQQSLDQGLQFLIQYYNGEERAKGNILERFSAQQFPDLHSELNLSSLELGDSALYFCASSVGVSGGRETQYFGPGTRLLVL.

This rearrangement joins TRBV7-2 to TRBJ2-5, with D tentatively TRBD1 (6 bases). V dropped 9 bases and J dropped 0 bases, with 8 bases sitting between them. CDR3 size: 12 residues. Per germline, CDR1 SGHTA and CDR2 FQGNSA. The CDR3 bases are TGTGCCAGTCGACAGGACCAAGAGACCCAGTACTTC. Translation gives CASRQDQETQYF.

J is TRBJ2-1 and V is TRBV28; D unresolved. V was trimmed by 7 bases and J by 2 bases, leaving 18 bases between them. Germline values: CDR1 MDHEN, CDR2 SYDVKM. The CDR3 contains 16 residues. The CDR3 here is CASNPLPGQPYNEQFF. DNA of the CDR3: TGTGCCAGCAACCCGTTGCCTGGGCAGCCCTACAATGAGCAGTTCTTC.

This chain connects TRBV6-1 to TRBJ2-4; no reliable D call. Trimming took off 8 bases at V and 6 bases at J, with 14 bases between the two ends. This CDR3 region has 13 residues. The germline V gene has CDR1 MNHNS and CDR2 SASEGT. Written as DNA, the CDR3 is TGTGCCAGCCGCGGTCTAGTCATAAACATTCAGTACTTC. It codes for CASRGLVINIQYF.

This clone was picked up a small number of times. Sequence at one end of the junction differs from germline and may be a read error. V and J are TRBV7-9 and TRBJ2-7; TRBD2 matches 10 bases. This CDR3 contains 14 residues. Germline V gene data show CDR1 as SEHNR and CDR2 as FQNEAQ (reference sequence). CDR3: CASSTSGGAYEQYF. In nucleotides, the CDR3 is TGTGCCAGCAGCACGAGCGGGGGGGCCTATGAGCAGTACTTC.

This CDR3 reads CASSLWTDTEAFF. The CDR3 DNA is TGCGCCAGCAGCTTGTGGACAGATACTGAAGCTTTCTTT. The genes are TRBV5-1 and TRBJ1-1; D may be TRBD1 (6 bases). Germline values: CDR1 SGHRS, CDR2 YFSETQ. This CDR3 has 13 amino acids. Trimming removed 1 base at V and 5 bases at J, with 9 bases between.

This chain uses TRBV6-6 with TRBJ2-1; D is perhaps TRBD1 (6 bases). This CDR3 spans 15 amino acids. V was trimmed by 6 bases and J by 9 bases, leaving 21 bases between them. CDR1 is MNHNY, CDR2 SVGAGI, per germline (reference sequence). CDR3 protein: CASRMGHSSSGEQFF. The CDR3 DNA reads TGTGCCAGCAGGATGGGACATTCAAGCAGTGGTGAGCAGTTCTTC.

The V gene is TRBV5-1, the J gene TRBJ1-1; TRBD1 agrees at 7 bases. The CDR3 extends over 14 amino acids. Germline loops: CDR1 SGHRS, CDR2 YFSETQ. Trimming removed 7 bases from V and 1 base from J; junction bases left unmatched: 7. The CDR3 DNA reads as TGCGCCAGCGGTTCTGGGACAGCGAACACTGAAGCTTTCTTT. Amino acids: CASGSGTANTEAFF. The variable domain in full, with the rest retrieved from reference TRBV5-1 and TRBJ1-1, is KAGVTQTPRYLIKTRGQQVTLSCSPISGHRSVSWYQQTPGQGLQFLFEYFSETQRNKGNFPGRFSGRQFSNSRSEMNVSTLELGDSALYLCASGSGTANTEAFFGQGTRLTVV.

This chain's CDR3 is CASSLVKGETQYF. Here the CDR3 DNA reads TGTGCCAGCAGCTTGGTGAAGGGGGAGACCCAGTACTTC. The genes are TRBV5-4 and TRBJ2-5; weak D call: TRBD1 (5 bases). V was cut by 0 bases and J by 5 bases, with 8 bases left in between. The CDR3 contains 13 residues. Germline lookup yields CDR1 SGHNT and CDR2 YYREEE (reference sequence).

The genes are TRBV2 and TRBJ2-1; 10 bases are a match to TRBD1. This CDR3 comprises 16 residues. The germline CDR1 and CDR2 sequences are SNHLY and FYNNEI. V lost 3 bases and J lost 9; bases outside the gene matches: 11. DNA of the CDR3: TGTGCCAGCAGTGAGTCCCCGGGACAGGGGATAACTGAGCAGTTCTTC. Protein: CASSESPGQGITEQFF.

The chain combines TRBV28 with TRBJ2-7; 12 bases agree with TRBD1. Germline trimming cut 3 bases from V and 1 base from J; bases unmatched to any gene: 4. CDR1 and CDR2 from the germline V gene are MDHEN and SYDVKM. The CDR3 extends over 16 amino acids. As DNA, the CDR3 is TGTGCCAGCAGTTTTGAGGGACAGGGGGCATCCTACGAGCAGTACTTC. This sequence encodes CASSFEGQGASYEQYF.

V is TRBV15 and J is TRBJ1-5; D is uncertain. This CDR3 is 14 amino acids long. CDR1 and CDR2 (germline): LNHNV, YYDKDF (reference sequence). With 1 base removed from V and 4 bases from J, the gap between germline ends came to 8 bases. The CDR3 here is CATSRGSVNQPQHF. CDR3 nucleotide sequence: TGTGCCACCAGCAGAGGTTCGGTAAATCAGCCCCAGCATTTT.

In DNA form, the CDR3 reads TGTGCCAGCACCCGAGCTTTAACCAACTACAATGAGCAGTTCTTC. Translated, it gives CASTRALTNYNEQFF. The chain carries TRBV6-1 and TRBJ2-1, with D hard to call. Germline V CDR1 and CDR2: MNHNS, SASEGT. The germline V and J ends were trimmed by 7 bases and 3 bases, with 16 bases remaining between them. This CDR3 has 15 amino acids.

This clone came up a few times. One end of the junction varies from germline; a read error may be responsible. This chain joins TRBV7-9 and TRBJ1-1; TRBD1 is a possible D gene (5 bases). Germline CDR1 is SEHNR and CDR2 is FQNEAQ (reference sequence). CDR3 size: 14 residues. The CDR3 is CASSLISSRAEGIF. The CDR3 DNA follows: TGTGCCAGCAGCTTAATTTCGTCCAGGGCGGAGGGGATCTTT.

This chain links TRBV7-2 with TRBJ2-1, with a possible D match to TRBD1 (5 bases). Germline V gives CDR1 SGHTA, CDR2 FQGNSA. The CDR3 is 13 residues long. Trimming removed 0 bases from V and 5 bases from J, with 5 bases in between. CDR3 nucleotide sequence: TGTGCCAGCAGCTTAGCCAGGGACAATGAGCAGTTCTTC. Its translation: CASSLARDNEQFF.

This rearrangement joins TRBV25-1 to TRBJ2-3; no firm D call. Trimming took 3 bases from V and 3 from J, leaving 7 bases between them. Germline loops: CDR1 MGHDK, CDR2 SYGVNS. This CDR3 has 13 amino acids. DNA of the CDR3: TGTGCCAGCAGTGAGTATGTGACAGATACGCAGTATTTT. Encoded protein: CASSEYVTDTQYF.

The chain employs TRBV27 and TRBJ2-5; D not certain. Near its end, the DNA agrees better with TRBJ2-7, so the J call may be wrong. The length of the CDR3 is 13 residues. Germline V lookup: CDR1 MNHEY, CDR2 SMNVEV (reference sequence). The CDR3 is CASSLGQSYEQYF. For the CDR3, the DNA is TGTGCCAGCAGTTTAGGGCAGTCCTACGAGCAGTACTTC.

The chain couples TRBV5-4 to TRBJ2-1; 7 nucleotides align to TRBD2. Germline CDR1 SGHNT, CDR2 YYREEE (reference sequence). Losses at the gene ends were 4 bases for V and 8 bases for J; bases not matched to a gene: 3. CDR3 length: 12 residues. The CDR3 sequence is CASSGGGDEQFF. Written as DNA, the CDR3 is TGTGCCAGCAGCGGTGGGGGGGATGAGCAGTTCTTC.

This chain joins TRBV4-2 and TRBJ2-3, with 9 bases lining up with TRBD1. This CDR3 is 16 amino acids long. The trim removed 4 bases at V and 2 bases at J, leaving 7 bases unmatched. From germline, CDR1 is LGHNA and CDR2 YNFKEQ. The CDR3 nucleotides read TGTGCCAGCAGCCCCAAGGGACAGGGTTTCACAGATACGCAGTATTTT. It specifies CASSPKGQGFTDTQYF.

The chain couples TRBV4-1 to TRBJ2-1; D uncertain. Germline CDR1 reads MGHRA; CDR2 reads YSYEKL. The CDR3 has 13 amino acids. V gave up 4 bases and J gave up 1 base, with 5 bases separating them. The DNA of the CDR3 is TGCGCCAGCAGCCTAGTGTCCTACAATGAGCAGTTCTTC. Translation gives CASSLVSYNEQFF.

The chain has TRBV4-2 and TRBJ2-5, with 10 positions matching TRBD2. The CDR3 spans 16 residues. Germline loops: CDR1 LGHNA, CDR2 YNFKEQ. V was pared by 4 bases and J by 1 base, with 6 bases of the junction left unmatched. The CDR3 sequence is CASSLRAGGGQETQYF. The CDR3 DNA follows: TGTGCCAGCAGCCTTCGAGCGGGGGGGGGCCAAGAGACCCAGTACTTC.